This T cell receptor beta chain was observed in a study of early T cells in non-severe SARS-CoV-2 infection. Overall study context: Sequencing input comprised bulk RNA from unsorted whole blood; chain pairing was not available.

Germline V lookup: CDR1 PRHDT, CDR2 FYEKMQ (reference sequence). The CDR3 is 16 amino acids. The V end lost 4 bases, the J end lost 0 bases, and 13 bases lay between the germline ends. One entry per CDR3 protein results from TCRdb running MiXCR on the 5' RACE reads. The sample contains roughly 33,000 distinct CDR3 sequences, around 5.8% of which appear only once. Note on this clonotype: This sequence may be a read error, since a much larger clone differs from it by one base.

The sample was whole blood. This chain connects TRBV13 to TRBJ2-1, with D possibly TRBD2 on 5 matching bases. The receptor's source is an adult who was a healthcare worker with PCR-confirmed SARS-CoV-2 infection or an uninfected control (not recorded which). The CDR3: CASSSFSADSYNEQFF. In DNA, the CDR3 is TGTGCCAGCAGCTCCTTTAGCGCGGACTCCTACAATGAGCAGTTCTTC. Combining the CDR3 with reference TRBV13 and TRBJ2-1 gives the whole variable domain AAGVIQSPRHLIKEKRETATLKCYPIPRHDTVYWYQQGPGQDPQFLISFYEKMQSDKGSIPDRFSAQQFSDYHSELNMSSLELGDSALYFCASSSFSADSYNEQFFGPGTRLTVL.